This entry lists 10 T cell receptor beta chains sequenced from one sample in a study of cytomegalovirus exposure and HLA in healthy donors. PCR amplification relied on 60 Vbeta primers (plus 13 Jbeta primers). Assay used: immunoSEQ multiplex PCR; TCRdb lists only in-frame clones, some missing. Here the sample spans 160,000 or so clones, more than 70% being singletons. Sequenced input: PBMCs. Every receptor here comes from a man aged 25 to 45 in good health and CMV-seronegative.

The chain couples TRBV5-1 to TRBJ1-4; 7 bases are a match to TRBD1. V was clipped by 4 bases and J by 5 bases; unmatched bases: 8. Germline CDR1 reads SGHRS; CDR2 reads YFSETQ. The CDR3 sequence is 15 residues long. This chain's CDR3 is CASSPGGTENEKLFF. In DNA form, the CDR3 reads TGCGCCAGCAGCCCCGGAGGGACAGAGAATGAAAAACTGTTTTTT.

The rearrangement links TRBV14 to TRBJ2-1, with TRBD1 as a possible D gene (5 bases). The CDR3 extends over 13 amino acids. The V end was cut by 0 bases, the J end by 7 bases, with 7 bases between. Germline-derived CDR1 and CDR2 are SGHDN and FVKESK. The CDR3 reads CASSQDRANEQFF. The CDR3 coding sequence is TGTGCCAGCAGCCAAGACAGGGCTAATGAGCAGTTCTTC. The complete variable domain, with remaining parts taken from reference TRBV14 and TRBJ2-1, reads EAGVTQFPSHSVIEKGQTVTLRCDPISGHDNLYWYRRVMGKEIKFLLHFVKESKQDESGMPNNRFLAERTGGTYSTLKVQPAELEDSGVYFCASSQDRANEQFFGPGTRLTVL.

This clone was recorded once. The V gene is TRBV28, the J gene TRBJ2-7, with D perhaps matching TRBD1 (6 bases). CDR1 and CDR2 (germline): MDHEN, SYDVKM. Trimming removed 6 bases at V and 2 bases at J, with 11 bases between. This CDR3 comprises 13 residues. CDR3 protein: CASRWTATYEQYF. The CDR3 DNA is TGTGCCAGCAGATGGACAGCAACCTACGAGCAGTACTTC. Looking up the rest from reference TRBV28 and TRBJ2-7 gives the full variable domain: DVKVTQSSRYLVKRTGEKVFLECVQDMDHENMFWYRQDPGLGLRLIYFSYDVKMKEKGDIPEGYSVSREKKERFSLILESASTNQTSMYLCASRWTATYEQYFGPGTRLTVT.

This chain joins TRBV6-5 and TRBJ1-4, with D unresolved. Germline CDR1 is MNHEY and CDR2 is SVGAGI. The CDR3 has 13 residues. Trimming took 5 bases from V and 8 from J, leaving 12 bases between them. The CDR3 bases are TGTGCCAGCAGTGGACTATTGGGAGAAAAACTGTTTTTT. It specifies CASSGLLGEKLFF.

The rearrangement links TRBV5-6 to TRBJ2-2; 7 nucleotides align to TRBD1. The germline V gene has CDR1 SGHDT and CDR2 YYEEEE. V trimming: 7 bases; J trimming: 3 bases; junction bases outside the gene matches: 6. The length of the CDR3 is 14 residues. The CDR3 DNA follows: TGTGCCAGCGACCGAGGGACAGACACCGGGGAGCTGTTTTTT. Translating gives CASDRGTDTGELFF.

V usage is TRBV18 and J usage is TRBJ2-7; D perhaps matches TRBD1 (6 bases). The CDR3 has 13 amino acids. The germline V gene has CDR1 KGHSH and CDR2 LQKENI. V was clipped by 6 bases and J by 2 bases, with 11 bases between them. CDR3: CASSYGTTYEQYF. The CDR3 DNA sequence: TGTGCCAGCTCGTATGGGACAACCTACGAGCAGTACTTC.

The CDR3 is CASRNHQGFTEAFF. CDR3 DNA sequence: TGTGCCAGCAGAAATCATCAGGGGTTCACTGAAGCTTTCTTT. The chain is built from TRBV7-2 and TRBJ1-1, with a possible D match to TRBD1 (6 bases). CDR3 size: 14 residues. CDR1 is SGHTA, CDR2 FQGNSA, per germline. V lost 6 bases to trimming and J lost 4 bases, with 15 bases between them.

This clone was recorded once. This rearrangement joins TRBV11-2 to TRBJ2-1; TRBD2 matches 8 bases. In germline, CDR1 is SGHAT, CDR2 FQNNGV. This CDR3 is built from 17 residues. J lost 10 bases, V lost 5 bases, and 19 bases had no gene match. CDR3 nucleotides: TGTGCCAGCAGCAGAAATTCCGCCGGGGGGGCCTTAGGGGAGCAGTTCTTC. Amino acid sequence: CASSRNSAGGALGEQFF.

The chain's CDR3 is CAWNLPRQGFNYGYTF. The CDR3 nucleotides are TGTGCCTGGAACCTTCCACGGCAGGGCTTTAACTATGGCTACACCTTC. V and J are TRBV30 and TRBJ1-2, with D perhaps TRBD1 (5 bases). The CDR3 consists of 16 residues. V dropped 4 bases and J dropped 1 base, with 19 bases sitting between them. Germline CDR1 is GTSNPN and CDR2 is SVGIG (reference sequence).

This clone was counted a few times. The gene calls are TRBV5-1 and TRBJ2-5; 9 nucleotides match TRBD1. The germline V gene encodes CDR1 SGHRS and CDR2 YFSETQ. The CDR3 contains 18 residues. With 3 bases clipped from V and 3 bases from J, the junction kept 15 bases outside the gene matches. DNA of the CDR3: TGCGCCAGCAGCTATGTGGGGGGATCCGGGACAGGGAAAGAGACCCAGTACTTC. Protein sequence: CASSYVGGSGTGKETQYF.